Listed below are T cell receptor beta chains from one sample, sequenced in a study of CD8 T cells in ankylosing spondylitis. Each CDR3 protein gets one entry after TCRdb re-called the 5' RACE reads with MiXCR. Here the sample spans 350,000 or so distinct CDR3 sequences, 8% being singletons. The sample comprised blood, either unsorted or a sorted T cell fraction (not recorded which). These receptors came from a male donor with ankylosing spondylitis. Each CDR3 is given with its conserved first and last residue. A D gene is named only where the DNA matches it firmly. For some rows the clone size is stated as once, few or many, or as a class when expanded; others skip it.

CDR3: CATAPRASNEQFF
DNA: TGTGCCACCGCTCCTAGAGCCAGCAATGAGCAGTTCTTC
D: .
J: TRBJ2-1
V: TRBV12-3/TRBV12-4
size: .

CDR3: CSAYPGTGSNRQYF
DNA: TGCAGTGCTTATCCAGGGACCGGCTCCAATCGGCAGTATTTT
D: .
J: TRBJ2-3
V: TRBV20-1
size: many

CDR3: CASSQTSGGWNEQFF
DNA: TGCGCCAGCAGCCAGACTAGCGGGGGGTGGAATGAGCAGTTCTTC
D: TRBD2
J: TRBJ2-1
V: TRBV5-1
size: few

CDR3: CASRVDGLAGVNEQYF
DNA: TGTGCCAGCAGGGTGGACGGACTAGCGGGAGTGAACGAGCAGTACTTC
D: TRBD2
J: TRBJ2-7
V: TRBV27
size: few

CDR3: CASSRRGLAGMETQYF
DNA: TGTGCCAGCAGCAGACGGGGACTAGCGGGAATGGAGACCCAGTACTTC
D: TRBD2
J: TRBJ2-5
V: TRBV7-3
size: few

CDR3: CASSTGRGYEQYF
DNA: TGTGCCAGCAGTACTGGACGGGGCTACGAGCAGTACTTC
D: .
J: TRBJ2-7
V: TRBV2
size: .

CDR3: CASSVEGNEQFF
DNA: TGTGCCAGCAGCGTAGAAGGCAATGAGCAGTTCTTC
D: .
J: TRBJ2-1
V: TRBV9
size: .

CDR3: CASSLMGPDEQFF
DNA: TGTGCCAGCAGCTTAATGGGTCCGGATGAGCAGTTCTTC
D: .
J: TRBJ2-1
V: TRBV5-6
size: few

CDR3: CASSQSLYEQYF
DNA: TGCGCCAGCAGCCAATCCCTTTACGAGCAGTACTTC
D: .
J: TRBJ2-7
V: TRBV4-1
size: .

CDR3: CASSEYDRNSRYEQYF
DNA: TGTGCCAGCAGTGAATACGACAGAAACTCTAGATACGAGCAGTACTTC
D: .
J: TRBJ2-7
V: TRBV6-1
size: few

CDR3: CAISLQPESSEQYF
DNA: TGTGCCATCAGTCTGCAGCCGGAGTCCAGCGAGCAGTACTTC
D: .
J: TRBJ2-7
V: TRBV10-3
size: .

CDR3: CASRRTGHTEAFF
DNA: TGTGCCAGCAGACGGACAGGGCACACTGAAGCTTTCTTT
D: TRBD1
J: TRBJ1-1
V: TRBV27
size: .

CDR3: CASSLGVSGTYEQYF
DNA: TGTGCCAGCAGCTTAGGGGTTAGCGGGACTTACGAGCAGTACTTC
D: TRBD2
J: TRBJ2-7
V: TRBV11-2
size: .

CDR3: CATSEPRDGQETQYF
DNA: TGTGCCACCAGTGAACCCCGGGACGGCCAAGAGACCCAGTACTTC
D: .
J: TRBJ2-5
V: TRBV24-1
size: .

CDR3: CASSPVVGGDYGYTF
DNA: TGCGCCAGCAGCCCCGTCGTAGGGGGGGACTATGGCTACACCTTC
D: .
J: TRBJ1-2
V: TRBV4-1
size: few

CDR3: CASSWGGQSSYNSPLHF
DNA: TGTGCCAGCAGCTGGGGCGGGCAGAGCTCCTATAATTCACCCCTCCACTTT
D: .
J: TRBJ1-6
V: TRBV7-2
size: few

CDR3: CASSLRGTSGEQYF
DNA: TGTGCCAGCAGTCTACGAGGGACTAGTGGAGAGCAGTACTTC
D: TRBD2
J: TRBJ2-7
V: TRBV12-3/TRBV12-4
size: few

CDR3: CASSLEGQSNYGYTF
DNA: TGTGCCAGCAGCTTGGAGGGACAGTCTAACTATGGCTACACCTTC
D: TRBD1
J: TRBJ1-2
V: TRBV5-6
size: many

CDR3: CASSRTSGARGANVLTF
DNA: TGTGCCAGCAGCCGAACCTCGGGGGCGAGGGGGGCCAACGTCCTGACTTTC
D: .
J: TRBJ2-6
V: TRBV7-9
size: few

CDR3: CASRTYDRNTEAFF
DNA: TGTGCCAGCAGAACTTACGACAGAAACACTGAAGCTTTCTTT
D: .
J: TRBJ1-1
V: TRBV12-3/TRBV12-4
size: .

CDR3: CASSLESDYSNQPQHF
DNA: TGTGCCAGCAGCTTAGAATCTGACTATAGCAATCAGCCCCAGCATTTT
D: .
J: TRBJ1-5
V: TRBV7-8
size: .

CDR3: CASSHSGLRYTGELFF
DNA: TGTGCCAGCAGCCACTCAGGGTTACGGTACACCGGGGAGCTGTTTTTT
D: .
J: TRBJ2-2
V: TRBV7-9
size: few

CDR3: CASSFFDQETQYF
DNA: TGTGCCAGCAGCTTTTTTGACCAAGAGACCCAGTACTTC
D: .
J: TRBJ2-5
V: TRBV5-6
size: few

CDR3: CASSLGGFDTDTQYF
DNA: TGCGCCAGCAGCTTGGGGGGGTTCGACACAGATACGCAGTATTTT
D: .
J: TRBJ2-3
V: TRBV5-1
size: many

CDR3: CAIRGTGNTGELFF
DNA: TGTGCCATCAGAGGGACAGGGAACACCGGGGAGCTGTTTTTT
D: TRBD1
J: TRBJ2-2
V: TRBV10-3
size: few

CDR3: CASRGGRKLSSYNEQFF
DNA: TGTGCCAGCAGAGGCGGGAGGAAACTGAGCTCCTACAATGAGCAGTTCTTC
D: TRBD2
J: TRBJ2-1
V: TRBV12-3/TRBV12-4
size: few

CDR3: CASSPRTSASTDTQYF
DNA: TGTGCCAGCAGCCCAAGAACTAGCGCTAGCACAGATACGCAGTATTTT
D: TRBD2
J: TRBJ2-3
V: TRBV6-2/TRBV6-3
size: .

CDR3: CASSPSPGQGPEQYF
DNA: TGTGCCAGCTCACCGAGCCCGGGACAGGGCCCGGAGCAGTACTTC
D: TRBD1
J: TRBJ2-7
V: TRBV18
size: .

CDR3: CASSDGDGYTF
DNA: TGTGCCAGCAGCGATGGGGATGGCTACACCTTC
D: .
J: TRBJ1-2
V: TRBV9
size: .